The 6 T cell receptor beta chains in this list originate from one sample, sequenced in a study of CD8 T cells in ankylosing spondylitis. Study-wide results and limits: Apparently characteristic of ankylosing spondylitis blood was a TCR beta motif (about eight highly homologous variants).

TCRdb independently ran MiXCR on the 5' RACE reads; one entry per CDR3 protein. The table has under 450,000 distinct CDR3 sequences, 15% to 20% seen once. These receptors' targets are unknown. The sample comprised blood, either unsorted or a sorted T cell fraction (not recorded which). Source of these receptors: a male donor with ankylosing spondylitis.

This clonotype has just a few counts. With a much larger clone just one base away, this may be a read error. V is TRBV4-3 and J is TRBJ1-1; no reliable D call. The CDR3 has 13 amino acids. The germline V gene encodes CDR1 LGHNA and CDR2 YSLEER. Trimming pared 1 base from V and 1 base from J, leaving 4 bases between. This CDR3 is CASSQAPNTEAFF. The DNA for the CDR3 is TGCGCCAGCAGCCAAGCCCCGAACACTGAAGCTTTCTTT.

This chain joins TRBV7-3 and TRBJ1-1; a weak D match, TRBD1 (6 bases). From germline, CDR1 is SGHTA and CDR2 FQGTGA. V was clipped by 5 bases and J by 7 bases, with 20 bases between them. CDR3 length: 15 amino acids. The CDR3 DNA sequence: TGTGCCAGCAGCCCAACAGCCGACAGGAGAAGTGAAGCTTTCTTT. This sequence encodes CASSPTADRRSEAFF.

The J gene is TRBJ2-7, the V gene TRBV3-1; either TRBD1 or TRBD2 may fit D (6 bases each). The CDR3 runs 15 residues. V was clipped by 5 bases and J by 6 bases, with 20 bases between them. Germline assignment: CDR1 LGHDT and CDR2 YNNKEL (reference sequence). The CDR3 spells CASSSFEDGGLEQYF. The CDR3 DNA follows: TGTGCCAGCAGCTCATTCGAGGACGGGGGCCTCGAGCAGTACTTC.

This clonotype was picked up a small number of times. The chain links TRBV20-1 to TRBJ1-1; D gene uncertain. V lost 1 base to trimming and J lost 11 bases, with 14 bases between them. The CDR3 is made up of 12 amino acids. Germline lookup yields CDR1 DFQATT and CDR2 SNEGSKA (reference sequence). The CDR3 coding sequence is TGCAGTGCTAGAGTCGGGGATCGGGGTGCTTTCTTT. It codes for CSARVGDRGAFF.

This clonotype was counted a few times. V is TRBV7-2 and J is TRBJ2-2, with 10 bases fitting TRBD1. V was clipped by 4 bases and J by 7 bases; unmatched bases: 6. CDR3 size: 15 residues. CDR1 and CDR2 (germline): SGHTA, FQGNSA. The CDR3 here is CASSYRQGAGGELFF. CDR3 nucleotides: TGTGCCAGCAGCTACCGACAGGGGGCTGGCGGGGAGCTGTTTTTT.

This clonotype has a handful of counts. The chain is built from TRBV12-3 or TRBV12-4 and TRBJ2-2; the match to TRBD1 covers 8 bases. J lost 2 bases, V lost 5 bases, and 7 bases had no gene match. CDR3 length equals 16 residues. This CDR3 is CASSPGQGFNTGELFF. Written as DNA, the CDR3 is TGTGCCAGCAGTCCAGGACAGGGATTTAACACCGGGGAGCTGTTTTTT.